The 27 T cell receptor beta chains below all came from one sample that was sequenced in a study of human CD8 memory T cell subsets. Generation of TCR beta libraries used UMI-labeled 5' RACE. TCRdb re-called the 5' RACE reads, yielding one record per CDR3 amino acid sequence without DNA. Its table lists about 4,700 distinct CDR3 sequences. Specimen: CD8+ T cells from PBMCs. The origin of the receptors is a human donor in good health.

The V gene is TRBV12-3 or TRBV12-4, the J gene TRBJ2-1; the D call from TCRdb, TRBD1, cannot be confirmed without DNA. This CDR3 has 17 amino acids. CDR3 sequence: CASSSFPGGIGDNEQFF.

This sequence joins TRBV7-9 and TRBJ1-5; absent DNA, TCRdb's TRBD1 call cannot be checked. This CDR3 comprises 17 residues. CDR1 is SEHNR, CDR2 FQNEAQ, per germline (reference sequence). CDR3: CASSPEVDRAPHQPQHF.

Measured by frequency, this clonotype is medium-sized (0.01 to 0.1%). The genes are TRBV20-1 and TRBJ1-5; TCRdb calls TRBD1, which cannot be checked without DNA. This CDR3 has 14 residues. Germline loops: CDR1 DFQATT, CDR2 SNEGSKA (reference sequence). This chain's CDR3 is CSASAGEVSQPQHF.

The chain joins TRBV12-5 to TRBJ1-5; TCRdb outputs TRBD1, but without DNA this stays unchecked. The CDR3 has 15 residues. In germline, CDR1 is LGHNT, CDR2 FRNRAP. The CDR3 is CASGLTGPGDQPQHF.

CDR3 sequence reads: CASSLELLGQSETQYF. V gene TRBV11-2 combines with J gene TRBJ2-5. Germline V CDR1 and CDR2: SGHAT, FQNNGV. CDR3 size: 16 residues.

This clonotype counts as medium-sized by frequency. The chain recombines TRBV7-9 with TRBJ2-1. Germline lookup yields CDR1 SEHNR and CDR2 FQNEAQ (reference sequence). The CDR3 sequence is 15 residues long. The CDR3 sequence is CASSSSLESHNEQFF.

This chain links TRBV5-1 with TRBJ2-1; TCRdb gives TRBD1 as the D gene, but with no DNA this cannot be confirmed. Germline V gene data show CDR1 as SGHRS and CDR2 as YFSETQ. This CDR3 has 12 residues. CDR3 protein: CASRGDGNEQFF.

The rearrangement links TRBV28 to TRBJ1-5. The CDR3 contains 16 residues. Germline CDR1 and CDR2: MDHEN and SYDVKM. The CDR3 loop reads CASRGREGGRPQPQHF.

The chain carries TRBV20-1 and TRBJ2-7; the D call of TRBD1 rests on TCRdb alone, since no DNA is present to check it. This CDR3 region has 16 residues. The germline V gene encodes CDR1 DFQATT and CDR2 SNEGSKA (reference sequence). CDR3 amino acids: CSARVPDRGSSYEQYF.

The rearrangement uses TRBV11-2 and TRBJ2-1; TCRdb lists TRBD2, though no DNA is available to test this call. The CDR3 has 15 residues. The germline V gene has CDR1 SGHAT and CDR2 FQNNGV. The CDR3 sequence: CASSLDGTTGNEQFF.

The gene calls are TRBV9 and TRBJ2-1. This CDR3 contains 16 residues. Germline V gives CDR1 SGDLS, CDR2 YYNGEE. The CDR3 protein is CASSGAVFASYNEQFF.

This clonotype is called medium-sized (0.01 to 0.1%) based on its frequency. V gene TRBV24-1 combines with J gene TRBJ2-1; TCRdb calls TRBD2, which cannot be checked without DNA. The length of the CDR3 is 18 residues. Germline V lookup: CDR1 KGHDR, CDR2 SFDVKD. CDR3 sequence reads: CATSDDDIAGGSLAKQFF.

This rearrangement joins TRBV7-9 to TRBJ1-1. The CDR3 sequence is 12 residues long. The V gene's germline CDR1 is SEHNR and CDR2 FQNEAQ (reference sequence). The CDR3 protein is CASSFLGTEAFF.

The CDR3 sequence is CSARDDSLAYEQYF. V and J are TRBV20-1 and TRBJ2-7; the TCRdb D gene call, TRBD1, has no DNA to confirm it. Germline CDR1 DFQATT, CDR2 SNEGSKA (reference sequence). The CDR3 covers 14 residues.

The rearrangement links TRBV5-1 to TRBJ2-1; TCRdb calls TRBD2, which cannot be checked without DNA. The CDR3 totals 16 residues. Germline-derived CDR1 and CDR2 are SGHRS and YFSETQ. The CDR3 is CASSFTDRLPYNEQFF.

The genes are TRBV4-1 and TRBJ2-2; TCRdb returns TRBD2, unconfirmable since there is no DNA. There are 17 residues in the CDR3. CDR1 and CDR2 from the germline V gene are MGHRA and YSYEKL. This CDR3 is CASRDVIAGGHTGELFF.

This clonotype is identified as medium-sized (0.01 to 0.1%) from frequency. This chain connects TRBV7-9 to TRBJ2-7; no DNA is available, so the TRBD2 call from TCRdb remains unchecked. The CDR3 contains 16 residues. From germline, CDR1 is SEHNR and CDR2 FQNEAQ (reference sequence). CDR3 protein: CASSLLGGLPSYEQYF.

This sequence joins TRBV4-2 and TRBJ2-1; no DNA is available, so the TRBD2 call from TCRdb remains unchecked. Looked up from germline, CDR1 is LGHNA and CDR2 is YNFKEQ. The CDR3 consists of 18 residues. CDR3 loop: CASSQEGAGGGPHNEQFF.

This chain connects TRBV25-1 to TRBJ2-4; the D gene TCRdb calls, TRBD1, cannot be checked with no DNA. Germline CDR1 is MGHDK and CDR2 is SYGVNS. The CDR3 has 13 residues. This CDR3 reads CASSETGRAIQYF.

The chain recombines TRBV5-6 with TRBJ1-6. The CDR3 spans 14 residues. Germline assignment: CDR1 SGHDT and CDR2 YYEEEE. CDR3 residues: CASQQSSYNSPLHF.

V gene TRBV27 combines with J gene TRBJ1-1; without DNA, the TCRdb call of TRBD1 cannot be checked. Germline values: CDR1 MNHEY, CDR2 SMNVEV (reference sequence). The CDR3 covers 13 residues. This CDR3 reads CASGHFSGTEAFF.

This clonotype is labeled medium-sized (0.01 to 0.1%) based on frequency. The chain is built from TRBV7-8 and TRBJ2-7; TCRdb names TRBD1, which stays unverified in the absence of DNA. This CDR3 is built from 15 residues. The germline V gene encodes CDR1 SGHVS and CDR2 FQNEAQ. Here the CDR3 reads CASSLAQGPSYEQYF.

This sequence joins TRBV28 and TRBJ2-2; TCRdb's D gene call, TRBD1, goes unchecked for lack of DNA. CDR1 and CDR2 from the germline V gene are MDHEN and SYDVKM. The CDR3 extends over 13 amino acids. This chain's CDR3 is CASSPRGHGELFF.

The CDR3 region is CASSQTGGDYGYTF. The chain couples TRBV5-1 to TRBJ1-2; TCRdb calls TRBD1, which cannot be checked without DNA. The CDR3 has 14 residues. Per germline, CDR1 SGHRS and CDR2 YFSETQ.

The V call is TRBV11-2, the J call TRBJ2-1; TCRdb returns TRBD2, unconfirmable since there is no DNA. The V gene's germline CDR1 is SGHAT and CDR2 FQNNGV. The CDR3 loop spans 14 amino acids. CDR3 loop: CASSRTRGWPEQFF.

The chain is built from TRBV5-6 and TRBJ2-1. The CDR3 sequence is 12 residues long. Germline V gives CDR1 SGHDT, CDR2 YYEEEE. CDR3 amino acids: CASSPDMHEQFF.

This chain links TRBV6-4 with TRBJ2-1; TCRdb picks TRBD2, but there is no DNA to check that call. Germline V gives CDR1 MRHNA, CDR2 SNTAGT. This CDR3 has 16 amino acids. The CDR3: CASSPLSGRGSDEQFF.